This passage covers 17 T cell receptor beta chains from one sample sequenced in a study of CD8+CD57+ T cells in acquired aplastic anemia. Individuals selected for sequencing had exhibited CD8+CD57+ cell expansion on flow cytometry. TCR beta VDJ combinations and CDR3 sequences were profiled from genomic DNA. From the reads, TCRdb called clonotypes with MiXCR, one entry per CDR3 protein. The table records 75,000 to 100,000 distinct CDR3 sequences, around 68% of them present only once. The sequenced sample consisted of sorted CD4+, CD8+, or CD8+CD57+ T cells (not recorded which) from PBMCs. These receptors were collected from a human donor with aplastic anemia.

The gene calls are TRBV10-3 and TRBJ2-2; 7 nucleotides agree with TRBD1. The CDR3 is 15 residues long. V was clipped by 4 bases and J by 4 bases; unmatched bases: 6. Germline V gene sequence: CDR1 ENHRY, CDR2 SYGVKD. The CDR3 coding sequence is TGTGCCATCAGTGGGACAGGTCTGGGCACCGGGGAGCTGTTTTTT. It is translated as CAISGTGLGTGELFF.

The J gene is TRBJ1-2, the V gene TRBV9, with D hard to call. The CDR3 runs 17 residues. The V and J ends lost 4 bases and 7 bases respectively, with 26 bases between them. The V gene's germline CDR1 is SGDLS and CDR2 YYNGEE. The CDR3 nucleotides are TGTGCCAGCAGCTTCTCATATCGGGCGTCACCCCGGGGTGGCTACACCTTC. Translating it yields CASSFSYRASPRGGYTF. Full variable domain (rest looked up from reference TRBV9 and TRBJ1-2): DSGVTQTPKHLITATGQRVTLRCSPRSGDLSVYWYQQSLDQGLQFLIQYYNGEERAKGNILERFSAQQFPDLHSELNLSSLELGDSALYFCASSFSYRASPRGGYTFGSGTRLTVV.

The CDR3 reads CASRTSGNTDTQYF. CDR3 bases: TGTGCCAGCCGGACTAGCGGGAACACAGATACGCAGTATTTT. The chain carries TRBV9 and TRBJ2-3; 12 positions match TRBD2. Germline trimming cut 7 bases from V and 2 bases from J; bases unmatched to any gene: 2. The CDR3 is 14 amino acids. The germline gives CDR1 SGDLS, CDR2 YYNGEE. Drawing the rest from reference TRBV9 and TRBJ2-3, the complete variable domain is DSGVTQTPKHLITATGQRVTLRCSPRSGDLSVYWYQQSLDQGLQFLIQYYNGEERAKGNILERFSAQQFPDLHSELNLSSLELGDSALYFCASRTSGNTDTQYFGPGTRLTVL.

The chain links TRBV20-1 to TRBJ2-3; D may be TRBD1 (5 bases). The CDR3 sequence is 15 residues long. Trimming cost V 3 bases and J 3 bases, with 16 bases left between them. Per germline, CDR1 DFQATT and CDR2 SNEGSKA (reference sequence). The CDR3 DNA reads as TGCAGTGCTAGGGCAGCAGCCCACAGGACAGATACGCAGTATTTT. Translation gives CSARAAAHRTDTQYF.

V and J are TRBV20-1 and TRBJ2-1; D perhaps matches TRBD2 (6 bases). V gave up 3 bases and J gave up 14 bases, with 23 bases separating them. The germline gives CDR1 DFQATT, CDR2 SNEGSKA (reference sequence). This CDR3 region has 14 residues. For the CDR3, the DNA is TGCAGTGCTAGTCCGGCTAGCGCCCCTCAAATGAAGTTCTTC. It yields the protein CSASPASAPQMKFF.

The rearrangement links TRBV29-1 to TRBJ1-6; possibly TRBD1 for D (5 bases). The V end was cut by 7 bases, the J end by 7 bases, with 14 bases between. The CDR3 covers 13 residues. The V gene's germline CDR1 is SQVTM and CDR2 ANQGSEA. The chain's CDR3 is CSDKQGYNSPLHF. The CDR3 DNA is TGCAGCGATAAGCAGGGTTACAATTCACCCCTCCACTTT.

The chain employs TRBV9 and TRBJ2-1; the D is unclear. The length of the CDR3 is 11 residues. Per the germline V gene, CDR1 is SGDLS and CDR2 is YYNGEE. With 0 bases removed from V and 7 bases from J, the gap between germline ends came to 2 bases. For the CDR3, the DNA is TGTGCCAGCAGCGTAGCTAATGAGCAGTTCTTC. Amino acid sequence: CASSVANEQFF.

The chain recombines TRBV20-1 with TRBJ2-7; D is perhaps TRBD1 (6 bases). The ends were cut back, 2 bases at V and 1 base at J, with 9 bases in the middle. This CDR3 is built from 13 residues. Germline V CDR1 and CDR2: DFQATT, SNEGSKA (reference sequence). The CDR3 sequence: CSARQGRSYEQYF. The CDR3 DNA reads TGCAGTGCTAGACAGGGGAGATCCTACGAGCAGTACTTC.

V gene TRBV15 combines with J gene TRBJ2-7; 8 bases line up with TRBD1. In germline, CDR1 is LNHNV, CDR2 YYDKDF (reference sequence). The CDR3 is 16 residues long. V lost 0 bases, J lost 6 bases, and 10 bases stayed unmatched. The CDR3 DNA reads TGTGCCACCAGCAGAGATCGGTTAACAGGGGGGTCCGAGCAGTACTTC. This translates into CATSRDRLTGGSEQYF.

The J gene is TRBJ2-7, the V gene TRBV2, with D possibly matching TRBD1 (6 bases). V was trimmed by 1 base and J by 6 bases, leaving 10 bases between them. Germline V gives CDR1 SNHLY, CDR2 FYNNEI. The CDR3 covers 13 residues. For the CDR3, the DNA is TGTGCCAGCAGTGAAGTCGGCAGGGGCGAGCAGTACTTC. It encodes CASSEVGRGEQYF.

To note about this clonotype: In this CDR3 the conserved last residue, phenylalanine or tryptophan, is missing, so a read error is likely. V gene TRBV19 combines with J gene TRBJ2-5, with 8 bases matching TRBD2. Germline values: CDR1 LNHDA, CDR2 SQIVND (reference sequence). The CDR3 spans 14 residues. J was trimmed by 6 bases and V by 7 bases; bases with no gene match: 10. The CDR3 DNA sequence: TGTGCCAGTAATCAACCGGGACTAGTACAGACCCAGTACCTC. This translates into CASNQPGLVQTQYL.

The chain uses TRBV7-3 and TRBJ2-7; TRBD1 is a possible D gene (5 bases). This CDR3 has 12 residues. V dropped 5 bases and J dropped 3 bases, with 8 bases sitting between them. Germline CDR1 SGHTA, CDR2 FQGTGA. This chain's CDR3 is CASSLDIYEQYF. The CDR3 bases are TGTGCCAGCAGCCTGGACATCTACGAGCAGTACTTC.

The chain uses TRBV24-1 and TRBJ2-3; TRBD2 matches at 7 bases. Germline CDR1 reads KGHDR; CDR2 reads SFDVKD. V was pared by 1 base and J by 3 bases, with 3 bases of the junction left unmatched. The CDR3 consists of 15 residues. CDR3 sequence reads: CATSDFGGRTDTQYF. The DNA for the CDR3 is TGTGCCACCAGTGATTTCGGGGGGAGAACAGATACGCAGTATTTT.

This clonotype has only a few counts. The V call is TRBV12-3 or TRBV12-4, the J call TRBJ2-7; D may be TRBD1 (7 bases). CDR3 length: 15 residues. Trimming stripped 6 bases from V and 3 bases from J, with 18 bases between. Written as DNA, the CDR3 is TGTGCCAGCAGCTCGCAGGGGGGACCGTACTACGAGCAGTACTTC. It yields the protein CASSSQGGPYYEQYF.

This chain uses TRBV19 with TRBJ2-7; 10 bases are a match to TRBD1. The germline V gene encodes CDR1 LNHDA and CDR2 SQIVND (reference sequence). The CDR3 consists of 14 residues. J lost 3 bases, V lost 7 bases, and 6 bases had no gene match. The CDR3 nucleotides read TGTGCCAGTACTATTGGGACAGGGGTCTACGAGCAGTACTTC. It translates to CASTIGTGVYEQYF.

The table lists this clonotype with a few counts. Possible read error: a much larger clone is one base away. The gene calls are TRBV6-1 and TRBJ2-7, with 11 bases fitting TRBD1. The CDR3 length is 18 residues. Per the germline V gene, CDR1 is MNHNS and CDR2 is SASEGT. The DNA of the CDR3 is TGTGCCAGCAGTGAACTAGCGGGTTGGGGGACAGGGGGAGACGATCAGTACTTC. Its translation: CASSELAGWGTGGDDQYF.

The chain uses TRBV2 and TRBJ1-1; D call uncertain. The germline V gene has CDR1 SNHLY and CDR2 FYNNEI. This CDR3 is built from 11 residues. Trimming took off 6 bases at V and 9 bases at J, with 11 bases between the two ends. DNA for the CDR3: TGTGCCAGCAGAGAGAGACTACAAGCTTTCTTT. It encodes CASRERLQAFF. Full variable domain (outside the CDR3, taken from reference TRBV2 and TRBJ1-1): EPEVTQTPSHQVTQMGQEVILRCVPISNHLYFYWYRQILGQKVEFLVSFYNNEISEKSEIFDDQFSVERPDGSNFTLKIRSTKLEDSAMYFCASRERLQAFFGQGTRLTVV.